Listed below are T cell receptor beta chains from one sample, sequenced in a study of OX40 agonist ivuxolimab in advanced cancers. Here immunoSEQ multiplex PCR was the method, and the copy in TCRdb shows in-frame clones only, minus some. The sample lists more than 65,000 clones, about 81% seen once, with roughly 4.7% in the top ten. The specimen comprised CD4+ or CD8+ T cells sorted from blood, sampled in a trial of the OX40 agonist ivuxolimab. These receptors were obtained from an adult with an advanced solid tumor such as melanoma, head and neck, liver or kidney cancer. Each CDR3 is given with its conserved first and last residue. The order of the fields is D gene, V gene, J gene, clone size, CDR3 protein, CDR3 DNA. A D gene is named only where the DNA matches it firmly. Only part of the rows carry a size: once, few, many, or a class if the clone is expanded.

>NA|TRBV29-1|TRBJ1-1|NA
CSSRQNLNTEAFF
TGCAGCTCTAGACAGAATCTGAACACTGAAGCTTTCTTT
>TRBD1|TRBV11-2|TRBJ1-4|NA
CASSVPTGGFEKLFF
TGTGCCAGCAGCGTACCGACAGGGGGCTTCGAAAAACTGTTTTTT
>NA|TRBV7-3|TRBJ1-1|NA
CASSPRETAGNTEAFF
TGTGCCAGCAGCCCCCGGGAGACAGCCGGGAACACTGAAGCTTTCTTT
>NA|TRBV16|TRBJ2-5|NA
CASSQQETQYF
TGTGCCAGCAGCCAACAAGAGACCCAGTACTTC
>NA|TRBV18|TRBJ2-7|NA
CASSPTAQGRYEQYF
TGTGCCAGCTCACCGACTGCACAGGGGAGGTACGAGCAGTACTTC
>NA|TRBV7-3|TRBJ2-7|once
CASSVQGFGDEQYF
TGTGCCAGCAGCGTCCAGGGGTTCGGGGACGAGCAGTACTTC
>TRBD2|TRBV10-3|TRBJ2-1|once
CAISALGGEQFF
TGTGCCATCAGCGCCCTTGGGGGGGAACAGTTCTTC
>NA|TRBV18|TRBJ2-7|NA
CASSPPSGDYEQYF
TGTGCCAGCTCACCACCGTCGGGGGACTACGAGCAGTACTTC
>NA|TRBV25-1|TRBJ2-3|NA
CASSESWGASTDTQYF
TGTGCCAGCAGTGAATCGTGGGGAGCTAGCACAGATACGCAGTATTTT
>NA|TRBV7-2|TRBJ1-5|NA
CASSLDGAGLPNQPQHF
TGTGCCAGCAGCTTAGACGGTGCGGGGTTACCCAATCAGCCCCAGCATTTT
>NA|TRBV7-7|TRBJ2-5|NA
CASSPLTTPGETQYF
TGTGCTAGCAGCCCCCTGACAACCCCCGGGGAGACCCAGTACTTC
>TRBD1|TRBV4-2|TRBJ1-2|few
CASSRDTGAPAYGYTF
TGTGCCAGCAGCCGTGATACAGGGGCCCCGGCTTATGGCTACACCTTC